These 29 T cell receptor beta chains share one sample of origin, sequenced in a study of blood T cells in healthy people across ages. Together with a sample-barcoded 5' primer, a J-beta primer mix was included in a second PCR lasting about 7 to 11 cycles. TCRdb ran MiXCR on the 5' RACE reads and lists one entry per CDR3 protein. This sample yields about 1 million distinct CDR3 sequences, of which 40% to 55% are seen a single time; approximately 20% belongs to the top ten. Sequenced material: blood. Receptor source: a woman between 55 and 75 years old in good health.

This clonotype was recorded a few times. The chain uses TRBV7-9 and TRBJ2-7, with 14 bases identical to TRBD2. J was trimmed by 4 bases and V by 5 bases; bases with no gene match: 7. Germline V gene sequence: CDR1 SEHNR, CDR2 FQNEAQ (reference sequence). The CDR3 is 16 residues long. Written as DNA, the CDR3 is TGTGCCAGCAGCCTTGAAGGGACTAGCGGGAGTTACGAGCAGTACTTC. Protein product: CASSLEGTSGSYEQYF.

This clonotype was seen more than once but under ten times. This chain links TRBV5-6 with TRBJ1-1, with 9 bases aligning to TRBD1. Unmatched junction bases numbered 10, after V lost 4 bases and J lost 6 bases. There are 15 residues in the CDR3. Germline V gives CDR1 SGHDT, CDR2 YYEEEE. The CDR3 DNA reads TGTGCCAGCAGCATACAGGGGGCGCTCATCCCTGAAGCTTTCTTT. It yields the protein CASSIQGALIPEAFF.

This sequence joins TRBV6-2 or TRBV6-3 and TRBJ2-7; 10 nucleotides align to TRBD1. This CDR3 region has 16 residues. Losses at the gene ends were 4 bases for V and 7 bases for J; bases not matched to a gene: 13. Germline CDR1 and CDR2: MNHEY and SVGEGT. The CDR3 nucleotides read TGTGCCAGCAGTTCCCTCGACAGGGGGCGCGCCGATGAGCAGTACTTC. This codes for CASSSLDRGRADEQYF.

The chain is built from TRBV20-1 and TRBJ2-6; unclear D gene. The CDR3 has 13 residues. Deletions cut 0 bases from V and 4 bases from J, with 4 bases between. The germline CDR1 and CDR2 sequences are DFQATT and SNEGSKA (reference sequence). CDR3 loop: CSARDEGANVLTF. The CDR3 region has the DNA TGCAGTGCTAGAGATGAGGGGGCCAACGTCCTGACTTTC.

The chain couples TRBV5-1 to TRBJ2-3, with TRBD2 identical over 7 bases. The germline CDR1 and CDR2 sequences are SGHRS and YFSETQ. The V gene end was trimmed by 3 bases and the J gene end by 2 bases; junction bases not matched to a gene: 6. This CDR3 spans 15 amino acids. The CDR3, as DNA: TGCGCCAGCAGCTATTCAGCGGGGTCCACAGATACGCAGTATTTT. It codes for CASSYSAGSTDTQYF.

The chain employs TRBV6-2 or TRBV6-3 and TRBJ2-5; 8 positions agree with TRBD2. V was clipped by 2 bases and J by 5 bases; unmatched bases: 7. The CDR3 loop spans 15 amino acids. Germline V gene lookup returns CDR1 MNHEY and CDR2 SVGEGT. CDR3 sequence (DNA): TGTGCCAGCAGTTACCTGGGACTAGGCCTGGAGACCCAGTACTTC. Translating it yields CASSYLGLGLETQYF.

This rearrangement joins TRBV7-3 to TRBJ2-5, with 11 bases that match TRBD2. The trim removed 5 bases at V and 11 bases at J, leaving 13 bases unmatched. This CDR3 spans 15 amino acids. Germline V gene sequence: CDR1 SGHTA, CDR2 FQGTGA. CDR3 in DNA: TGTGCCAGCAGCCCGGGACTAGCGGCCTACGGTGAGCAGTACTTC. Amino acid sequence: CASSPGLAAYGEQYF.

This rearrangement joins TRBV9 to TRBJ2-1, with D tentatively TRBD2 (6 bases). This CDR3 is 15 amino acids long. The V gene's germline CDR1 is SGDLS and CDR2 YYNGEE. V shed 4 bases and J shed 13 bases, with 24 bases lying between them. CDR3 sequence (DNA): TGTGCCAGCAGCCCCGGAGGGACGCCAGAGGAGACCCAGTTCTTC. Its protein product is CASSPGGTPEETQFF.

The chain employs TRBV7-9 and TRBJ2-5, with D unclear. The V gene's germline CDR1 is SEHNR and CDR2 FQNEAQ (reference sequence). V shed 3 bases and J shed 11 bases, with 10 bases lying between them. The CDR3 is 11 amino acids. CDR3 nucleotides: TGTGCCAGCAGCTTCGATCCGGAGCAGTACTTC. Encoded protein: CASSFDPEQYF.

The chain is built from TRBV27 and TRBJ2-1; TRBD2 aligns across 9 bases. The length of the CDR3 is 14 residues. After removal of 8 bases from V and 3 bases from J, the junction contained 5 bases not matched to a gene. Germline V lookup: CDR1 MNHEY, CDR2 SMNVEV (reference sequence). This chain's CDR3 is CASRPSGIYNEQFF. For the CDR3, the DNA is TGTGCCAGCCGTCCTAGCGGGATCTACAATGAGCAGTTCTTC.

V gene TRBV20-1 combines with J gene TRBJ1-4; no firm D call. The CDR3 has 15 residues. V lost 2 bases to trimming and J lost 4 bases, with 14 bases between them. Per germline, CDR1 DFQATT and CDR2 SNEGSKA (reference sequence). CDR3 sequence reads: CSARRTGGNNEKLFF. The CDR3 bases are TGCAGTGCTAGACGTACGGGAGGGAATAATGAAAAACTGTTTTTT.

The rearrangement joins TRBV11-1 to TRBJ2-4; 7 nucleotides align to TRBD2. Germline values: CDR1 SGHAT, CDR2 FQDESV (reference sequence). V was pared by 3 bases and J by 0 bases, with 11 bases of the junction left unmatched. The CDR3 runs to 18 residues. CDR3 protein: CASSFAAGELPAKNIQYF. The CDR3, as DNA: TGTGCCAGCAGCTTTGCCGCGGGGGAGCTCCCAGCCAAAAACATTCAGTACTTC.

This clonotype has just one count. The chain links TRBV27 to TRBJ1-5; weak D call: TRBD1 (6 bases). The germline V gene has CDR1 MNHEY and CDR2 SMNVEV (reference sequence). The CDR3 loop spans 16 amino acids. V was trimmed by 2 bases and J by 0 bases, leaving 11 bases between them. DNA for the CDR3: TGTGCCAGCAGTTTAGGGGGCGCGTATAGCAATCAGCCCCAGCATTTT. It yields the protein CASSLGGAYSNQPQHF.

Concerning this clonotype: An end of the junction does not agree with germline; a read error may underlie this. This chain connects TRBV4-1 to TRBJ2-1, with TRBD2 identical over 9 bases. Germline V gene sequence: CDR1 MGHRA, CDR2 YSYEKL. CDR3 length: 16 residues. CDR3 in DNA: TGCGACAGCAGCCAAGGTGCTAGCGGGATGGTTTATGAGCAGTTCTTC. As protein: CDSSQGASGMVYEQFF.

V and J are TRBV20-1 and TRBJ1-5; D not certain. V was cut by 1 base and J by 6 bases, with 19 bases left in between. This CDR3 is 16 amino acids long. Germline V gene lookup returns CDR1 DFQATT and CDR2 SNEGSKA (reference sequence). CDR3 residues: CSARGSPGVRSQPQHF. CDR3 nucleotide sequence: TGCAGTGCTAGAGGCTCACCCGGGGTTCGCAGTCAGCCCCAGCATTTT.

DNA of the CDR3: TGTGCCAGCAGCTTAGTGGGCGGACAGTTGATAGAGACCCAGTACTTC. Protein: CASSLVGGQLIETQYF. This chain connects TRBV7-2 to TRBJ2-5; D perhaps matches TRBD1 (6 bases). The CDR3 loop spans 16 amino acids. With 1 base removed from V and 4 bases from J, the gap between germline ends came to 16 bases. Germline CDR1 and CDR2: SGHTA and FQGNSA.

The V call is TRBV19, the J call TRBJ2-3; no clear D. The V gene's germline CDR1 is LNHDA and CDR2 SQIVND (reference sequence). Trimming removed 3 bases at V and 4 bases at J, with 8 bases between. The CDR3 is 13 amino acids. For the CDR3, the DNA is TGTGCCAGTAGTATCGCCTCTCCAGATACGCAGTATTTT. Translated, it gives CASSIASPDTQYF.

This clonotype has a handful of counts. The J gene is TRBJ2-7, the V gene TRBV7-2; D is unresolved. From germline, CDR1 is SGHTA and CDR2 FQGNSA. V dropped 4 bases and J dropped 10 bases, with 17 bases sitting between them. The CDR3 covers 13 residues. CDR3 loop: CASSSGPPYSQYF. The DNA for the CDR3 is TGTGCCAGCAGCTCCGGGCCTCCGTACTCCCAGTACTTC.

In its sample, this clonotype was seen a few times. This chain joins TRBV25-1 and TRBJ2-2, with no clear D. From germline, CDR1 is MGHDK and CDR2 SYGVNS. This CDR3 contains 14 residues. V was shortened by 4 bases and J by 1 base, with 7 bases between the two germline ends. For the CDR3, the DNA is TGTGCCAGCAGTGTAATCCAGAACACCGGGGAGCTGTTTTTT. This translates into CASSVIQNTGELFF. Drawing the rest from reference TRBV25-1 and TRBJ2-2, the complete variable domain is EADIYQTPRYLVIGTGKKITLECSQTMGHDKMYWYQQDPGMELHLIHYSYGVNSTEKGDLSSESTVSRIRTEHFPLTLESARPSHTSQYLCASSVIQNTGELFFGEGSRLTVL.

The chain carries TRBV2 and TRBJ2-1; 7 positions agree with TRBD2. CDR3 length: 15 residues. J lost 4 bases, V lost 9 bases, and 12 bases had no gene match. In germline, CDR1 is SNHLY, CDR2 FYNNEI. CDR3 protein: CASTPGSSGYNEQFF. The CDR3 DNA is TGTGCCAGTACCCCTGGCTCTAGCGGATACAATGAGCAGTTCTTC.

The gene calls are TRBV20-1 and TRBJ2-7, with 10 bases fitting TRBD2. Germline V gene sequence: CDR1 DFQATT, CDR2 SNEGSKA (reference sequence). With V trimmed by 2 bases and J by 5 bases, 15 bases remained unmatched. This CDR3 comprises 17 residues. CDR3 nucleotides: TGCAGTGCTAGACCGCCTGATCTACTAGCGGGATCCCACGAGCAGTACTTC. Its translation: CSARPPDLLAGSHEQYF.

The chain joins TRBV6-2 or TRBV6-3 to TRBJ2-7; 16 positions agree with TRBD2. Trimming at V came to 7 bases and at J to 1 base, leaving 10 bases not matched to a gene. CDR1 is MNHEY, CDR2 SVGEGT, per germline. The CDR3 extends over 18 amino acids. CDR3: CASTPGLAGGPPSYEQYF. The CDR3 DNA reads as TGTGCCAGCACCCCGGGACTAGCGGGAGGGCCACCTTCCTACGAGCAGTACTTC.

The rearrangement links TRBV7-8 to TRBJ2-3, with 15 bases that match TRBD2. Germline lookup yields CDR1 SGHVS and CDR2 FQNEAQ. The CDR3 is 20 residues long. V lost 5 bases and J lost 0; bases outside the gene matches: 12. CDR3 loop: CASSTRTSGREGASTDTQYF. The DNA for the CDR3 is TGTGCCAGCAGCACAAGGACTAGCGGGAGGGAAGGTGCTAGCACAGATACGCAGTATTTT.

The chain uses TRBV11-2 and TRBJ2-1; D not certain. Germline CDR1 reads SGHAT; CDR2 reads FQNNGV. This CDR3 is 11 amino acids long. V was trimmed by 8 bases and J by 9 bases, leaving 11 bases between them. The CDR3, as DNA: TGTGCCAGCGTGGTAAGTAGTGAGCAGTTCTTC. This gives the protein CASVVSSEQFF.

Note on this clonotype: Sequence at one end of the junction differs from germline and may be a read error. The V call is TRBV12-3 or TRBV12-4, the J call TRBJ2-7, with 7 bases that match TRBD1. TRBJ2-5 explains the end of the DNA better; the J call may be wrong. The CDR3 has 17 amino acids. CDR3 sequence (DNA): TGTACCAGCAGTTTCTACCCCGGACAGGAGCTCGGGGAGACCCAGTACTTC. Its translation is CTSSFYPGQELGETQYF.

The V and J genes are TRBV6-4 and TRBJ2-1; D remains unclear. CDR3 length: 13 residues. Germline V gives CDR1 MRHNA, CDR2 SNTAGT. With 0 bases removed from V and 5 bases from J, the gap between germline ends came to 5 bases. CDR3 amino acids: CASSDSGNNEQFF. As DNA, the CDR3 is TGTGCCAGCAGTGACTCGGGTAACAATGAGCAGTTCTTC.

This clonotype was counted a few times. J is TRBJ2-7 and V is TRBV20-1, with D possibly TRBD1 on 6 matching bases. Per the germline V gene, CDR1 is DFQATT and CDR2 is SNEGSKA (reference sequence). V was trimmed by 2 bases and J by 1 base, leaving 15 bases between them. This CDR3 is built from 15 residues. The DNA of the CDR3 is TGCAGTGCTAGACGACAGGATGACCGATCCTACGAGCAGTACTTC. Its protein product is CSARRQDDRSYEQYF.

DNA for the CDR3: TGTGCCATCAGGGCAACAGGGCCTCAGCCCCAGCATTTT. Translation: CAIRATGPQPQHF. This rearrangement joins TRBV25-1 to TRBJ1-5; a weak D match, TRBD1 (6 bases). This CDR3 is built from 13 residues. CDR1 is MGHDK and CDR2 is SYGVNS in the germline V gene. V was clipped by 10 bases and J by 6 bases, with 16 bases between them.

The chain carries TRBV29-1 and TRBJ2-1; D is perhaps TRBD1 (5 bases). Trimming removed 4 bases at V and 5 bases at J, with 18 bases between. CDR3 length: 15 amino acids. Germline CDR1 SQVTM, CDR2 ANQGSEA. Here the CDR3 DNA reads TGCAGCGTTGTTAGTGGGGCGTGGTCCAACAATGAGCAGTTCTTC. Residues: CSVVSGAWSNNEQFF.